Below are 18 T cell receptor beta chains sequenced from a single sample in a study of T cells in localized non-small cell lung cancer. Only in-frame clones appear in the TCRdb table, and some are missing; sequencing was by immunoSEQ multiplex PCR. The table has about 16,000 clones, 90% seen once. The input for sequencing was peripheral blood mononuclear cells, taken before any cancer treatment. These receptors came from a woman aged 40-69 years with stage III lung adenocarcinoma.

The chain couples TRBV5-1 to TRBJ2-7; maybe TRBD1 (6 bases). Germline lookup yields CDR1 SGHRS and CDR2 YFSETQ. The CDR3 runs to 14 residues. The V and J ends lost 1 base and 5 bases respectively, with 13 bases between them. The CDR3: CASSLSRTVDEQYF. In nucleotides, the CDR3 is TGCGCCAGCAGCTTGTCAAGGACAGTGGACGAGCAGTACTTC.

V is TRBV6-5 and J is TRBJ2-2, with D perhaps matching TRBD2 (5 bases). V was clipped by 2 bases and J by 8 bases, with 6 bases between them. The CDR3 is 12 residues long. Germline V lookup: CDR1 MNHEY, CDR2 SVGAGI. The CDR3 nucleotides are TGTGCCAGCAGTTACGAGGGTGGGGAGCTGTTTTTT. It codes for CASSYEGGELFF.

The sample holds one count of this clone. V gene TRBV25-1 combines with J gene TRBJ2-7, with D unclear. The V gene lost 4 bases and the J gene lost 6 bases, with 10 bases spanning the gap. CDR1 is MGHDK and CDR2 is SYGVNS in the germline V gene. This CDR3 has 12 amino acids. In nucleotides, the CDR3 is TGTGCCAGCAGTGCGGCCCCGCGCGAGCAGTACTTC. Translating it yields CASSAAPREQYF.

The chain links TRBV6-6 to TRBJ1-2; the match to TRBD1 covers 7 bases. The CDR3 is made up of 12 amino acids. J gave up 4 bases and V 8 bases, and 4 bases lay outside the gene matches. The germline gives CDR1 MNHNY, CDR2 SVGAGI (reference sequence). CDR3 in DNA: TGTGCCAGCCGACGGGACAGCTATGGCTACACCTTC. It translates to CASRRDSYGYTF.

The rearrangement links TRBV5-4 to TRBJ2-7; a possible D gene is TRBD1 (6 bases). Germline V gene sequence: CDR1 SGHNT, CDR2 YYREEE (reference sequence). The V end was cut by 2 bases, the J end by 0 bases, with 12 bases between. The CDR3 runs to 15 residues. The CDR3 DNA is TGTGCCAGCAGCTTTCAGGACAGAAGCTCCTACGAGCAGTACTTC. It translates to CASSFQDRSSYEQYF. The whole variable domain, remainder taken from reference TRBV5-4 and TRBJ2-7, is ETGVTQSPTHLIKTRGQQVTLRCSSQSGHNTVSWYQQALGQGPQFIFQYYREEENGRGNFPPRFSGLQFPNYSSELNVNALELDDSALYLCASSFQDRSSYEQYFGPGTRLTVT.

This clone was seen only once. CDR3 protein: CASRGTASYEQYF. CDR3 coding DNA: TGTGCCAGCAGAGGGACCGCCTCCTACGAGCAGTACTTC. V and J are TRBV6-1 and TRBJ2-7; either TRBD1 or TRBD2 may fit D (5 bases each). CDR3 length equals 13 residues. Between the trimmed V and J ends, which lost 6 bases and 0 bases, there was a span of 9 bases. Germline CDR1 MNHNS, CDR2 SASEGT.

The CDR3 region is CASSHSGGNFYEQYF. CDR3 nucleotide sequence: TGTGCCAGCAGCCATAGCGGAGGAAACTTCTACGAGCAGTACTTC. The gene calls are TRBV4-2 and TRBJ2-7; D may be TRBD2 (6 bases). CDR1 LGHNA and CDR2 YNFKEQ come from the germline V gene. Trimming took 3 bases from V and 3 from J, leaving 15 bases between them. CDR3 length: 15 amino acids.

The V and J genes are TRBV11-3 and TRBJ1-1, with 7 bases that match TRBD1. Trimming at V came to 4 bases and at J to 6 bases, leaving 5 bases not matched to a gene. The CDR3 has 13 residues. Germline CDR1 reads SGHNT; CDR2 reads YENEEA. The CDR3 coding sequence is TGTGCCAGCAGCTCTCGGGACAGTCCTGAAGCTTTCTTT. Its translation: CASSSRDSPEAFF.

This sequence joins TRBV2 and TRBJ2-2; D unclear. Germline V gene data show CDR1 as SNHLY and CDR2 as FYNNEI. V shed 8 bases and J shed 1 base, with 11 bases lying between them. This CDR3 has 14 amino acids. The CDR3 sequence is CASLRTLNTGELFF. The CDR3 DNA reads as TGTGCCAGCCTAAGGACCCTGAACACCGGGGAGCTGTTTTTT.

The chain links TRBV5-5 to TRBJ2-2; 7 positions agree with TRBD2. The V segment lost 1 base and the J segment 6 bases; nucleotides outside the gene matches: 9. This CDR3 contains 16 residues. Germline V gene sequence: CDR1 SGHKS, CDR2 YYEKEE (reference sequence). CDR3 amino acids: CASSLLASGVAGELFF. The CDR3 DNA follows: TGTGCCAGCAGCTTGTTGGCTAGCGGAGTCGCCGGGGAGCTGTTTTTT.

This chain links TRBV5-1 with TRBJ2-7; TRBD1 matches 8 bases. The CDR3 is 15 amino acids. The V and J ends lost 1 base and 3 bases, in that order; junction bases with no gene match: 6. Germline assignment: CDR1 SGHRS and CDR2 YFSETQ. CDR3 region: CASSLTPGGGYEQYF. Here the CDR3 DNA reads TGCGCCAGCAGCTTGACCCCAGGGGGCGGCTACGAGCAGTACTTC.

The rearrangement joins TRBV25-1 to TRBJ2-2; D might be TRBD2 (6 bases). The V gene's germline CDR1 is MGHDK and CDR2 SYGVNS. This CDR3 has 17 amino acids. Trimming left V 1 base short and J 0 bases short, with 12 bases between. The CDR3 loop is CASSEFREFANTGELFF. CDR3 sequence (DNA): TGTGCCAGCAGTGAATTTCGGGAGTTCGCGAACACCGGGGAGCTGTTTTTT.

J is TRBJ2-5 and V is TRBV28; D remains unclear. Trimming shortened V by 3 bases and J by 4 bases, and 9 bases separated the two germline ends. The CDR3 loop spans 13 amino acids. Germline V gene lookup returns CDR1 MDHEN and CDR2 SYDVKM. The CDR3 is CASSFRDRETQYF. CDR3 DNA sequence: TGTGCCAGCAGTTTTAGGGATCGAGAGACCCAGTACTTC.

This clone has only a few counts. The V call is TRBV5-4, the J call TRBJ2-7; D is uncertain. The length of the CDR3 is 16 residues. Germline V gene sequence: CDR1 SGHNT, CDR2 YYREEE (reference sequence). The germline V and J ends were trimmed by 4 bases and 0 bases, with 17 bases remaining between them. The CDR3 spells CASSPPRQQPSYEQYF. The DNA for the CDR3 is TGTGCCAGCAGCCCACCAAGGCAGCAGCCCTCCTACGAGCAGTACTTC.

In regard to this clone: At one boundary the junction diverges from the germline segment, which might be a read error. The chain carries TRBV11-2 and TRBJ2-3; no reliable D call. The germline gives CDR1 SGHAT, CDR2 FQNNGV. This CDR3 contains 14 residues. The CDR3 DNA sequence: TGTGCCAGCAGGCCCACCCAGAGTAAGGCATATCCAACTTTT. Translating gives CASRPTQSKAYPTF.

The genes are TRBV7-9 and TRBJ2-1, with a weak D call TRBD1 (6 bases). Germline assignment: CDR1 SEHNR and CDR2 FQNEAQ (reference sequence). The CDR3 extends over 12 amino acids. V was trimmed by 5 bases and J by 12 bases, leaving 14 bases between them. The CDR3 DNA sequence: TGTGCCAGCAGCACGAGACAGGCCGGGCAGTTCTTC. Translating gives CASSTRQAGQFF. The full variable domain, in which reference TRBV7-9 and TRBJ2-1 provide the parts outside the CDR3, is DTGVSQNPRHKITKRGQNVTFRCDPISEHNRLYWYRQTLGQGPEFLTYFQNEAQLEKSRLLSDRFSAERPKGSFSTLEIQRTEQGDSAMYLCASSTRQAGQFFGPGTRLTVL.

This chain connects TRBV5-1 to TRBJ1-2; D call uncertain. V was pared by 2 bases and J by 6 bases, with 8 bases between. The CDR3 contains 12 residues. Germline V gene sequence: CDR1 SGHRS, CDR2 YFSETQ. CDR3 protein: CASSFERNGYTF. CDR3 nucleotide sequence: TGCGCCAGCAGCTTTGAGAGGAATGGCTACACCTTC.

The V call is TRBV7-2, the J call TRBJ2-3; TRBD1 aligns across 8 bases. CDR3 length equals 15 residues. V shed 2 bases and J 0 bases; nucleotides not matched to a gene: 1. Germline CDR1 SGHTA, CDR2 FQGNSA. As DNA, the CDR3 is TGTGCCAGCAGCTTACAGGGGGCTAGCACAGATACGCAGTATTTT. Translating gives CASSLQGASTDTQYF.